The source of this T cell receptor (beta chain) is a study of blood T cells in healthy people across ages. Overall study: Through template switching, about one barcoded beta molecule was captured per two T cells, as measured in model experiments.

Every sample gave at least 5 micrograms of total RNA when it was extracted. A sample-barcoded 5' primer and a J-beta primer mix were used in a second PCR of roughly 6 to 11 cycles. A template-switch adaptor containing 12 random nucleotides labeled each cDNA molecule. Via MiXCR, TCRdb re-called the 5' RACE reads, giving one row per CDR3 protein. The repertoire holds approximately 1,000,000 distinct CDR3 sequences, around two fifths seen once, with about 12% in the top ten. CDR3 length equals 14 residues. Deletions cut 3 bases from V and 0 bases from J, with 8 bases between. Germline V gene lookup returns CDR1 ENHRY and CDR2 SYGVKD.

The material sequenced was blood. The source is a man in his late teens or twenties in good health. J is TRBJ1-2 and V is TRBV10-3; D gene unclear. The CDR3 protein is CAISERLSNYGYTF. DNA of the CDR3: TGTGCCATCAGTGAACGACTCTCTAACTATGGCTACACCTTC.